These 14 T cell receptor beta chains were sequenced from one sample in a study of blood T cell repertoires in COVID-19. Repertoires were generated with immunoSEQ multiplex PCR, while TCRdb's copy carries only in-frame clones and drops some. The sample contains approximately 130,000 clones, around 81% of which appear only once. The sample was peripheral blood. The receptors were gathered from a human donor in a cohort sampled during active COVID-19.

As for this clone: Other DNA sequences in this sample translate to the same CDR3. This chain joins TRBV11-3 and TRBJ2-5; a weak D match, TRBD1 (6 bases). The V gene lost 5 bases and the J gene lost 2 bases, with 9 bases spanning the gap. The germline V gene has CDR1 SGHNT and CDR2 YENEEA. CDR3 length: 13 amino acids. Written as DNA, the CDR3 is TGTGCCAGCAGCCCCGGACAGCAAGAGACCCAGTACTTC. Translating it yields CASSPGQQETQYF. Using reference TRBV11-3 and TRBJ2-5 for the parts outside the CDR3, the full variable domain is EAGVVQSPRYKIIEKKQPVAFWCNPISGHNTLYWYLQNLGQGPELLIRYENEEAVDDSQLPKDRFSAERLKGVDSTLKIQPAELGDSAVYLCASSPGQQETQYFGPGTRLLVL.

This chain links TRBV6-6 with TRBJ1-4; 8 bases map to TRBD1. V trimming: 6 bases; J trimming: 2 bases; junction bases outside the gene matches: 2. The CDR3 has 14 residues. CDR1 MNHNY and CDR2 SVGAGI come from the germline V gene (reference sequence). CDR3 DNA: TGTGCCAGCAGCAGGGGGCCCACTAATGAAAAACTGTTTTTT. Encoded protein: CASSRGPTNEKLFF.

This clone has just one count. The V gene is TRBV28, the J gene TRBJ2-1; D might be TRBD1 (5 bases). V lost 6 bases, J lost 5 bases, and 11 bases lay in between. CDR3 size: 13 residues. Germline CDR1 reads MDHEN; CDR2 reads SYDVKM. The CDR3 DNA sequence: TGTGCCAGCAGAGGGGTGCAGGACAATGAGCAGTTCTTC. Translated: CASRGVQDNEQFF.

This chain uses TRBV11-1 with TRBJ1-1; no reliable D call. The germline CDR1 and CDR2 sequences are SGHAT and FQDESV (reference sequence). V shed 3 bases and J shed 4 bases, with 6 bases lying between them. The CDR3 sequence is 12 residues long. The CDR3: CASSFRGTEAFF. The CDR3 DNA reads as TGTGCCAGCAGCTTCCGGGGCACTGAAGCTTTCTTT.

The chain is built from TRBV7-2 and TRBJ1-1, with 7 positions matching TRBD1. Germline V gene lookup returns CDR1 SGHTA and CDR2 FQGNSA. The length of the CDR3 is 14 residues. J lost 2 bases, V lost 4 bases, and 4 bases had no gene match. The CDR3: CASSSGQINTEAFF. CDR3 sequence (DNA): TGTGCCAGCAGCTCGGGACAGATTAACACTGAAGCTTTCTTT. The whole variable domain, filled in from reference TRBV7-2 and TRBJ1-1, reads GAGVSQSPSNKVTEKGKDVELRCDPISGHTALYWYRQSLGQGLEFLIYFQGNSAPDKSGLPSDRFSAERTGGSVSTLTIQRTQQEDSAVYLCASSSGQINTEAFFGQGTRLTVV.

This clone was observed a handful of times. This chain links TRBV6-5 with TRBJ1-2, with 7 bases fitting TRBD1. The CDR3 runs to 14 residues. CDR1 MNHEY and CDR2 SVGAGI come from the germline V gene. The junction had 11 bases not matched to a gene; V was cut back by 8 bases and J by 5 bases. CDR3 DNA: TGTGCCAGCGCTCCCGGACAGGCGACTTATGGCTACACCTTC. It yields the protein CASAPGQATYGYTF.

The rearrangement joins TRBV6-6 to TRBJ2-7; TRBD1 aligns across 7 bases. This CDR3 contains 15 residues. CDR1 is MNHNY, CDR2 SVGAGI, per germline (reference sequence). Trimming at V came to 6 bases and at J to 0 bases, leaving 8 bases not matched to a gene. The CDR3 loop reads CASSRDRSSSYEQYF. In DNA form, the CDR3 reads TGTGCCAGCAGCCGGGACAGATCGAGCTCCTACGAGCAGTACTTC.

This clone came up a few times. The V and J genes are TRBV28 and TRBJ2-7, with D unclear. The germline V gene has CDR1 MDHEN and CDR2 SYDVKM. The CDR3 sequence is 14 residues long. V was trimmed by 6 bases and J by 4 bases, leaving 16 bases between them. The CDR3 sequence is CASSPTDILYEQYF. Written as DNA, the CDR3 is TGTGCCAGCAGCCCGACCGACATACTTTACGAGCAGTACTTC. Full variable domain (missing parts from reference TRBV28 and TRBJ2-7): DVKVTQSSRYLVKRTGEKVFLECVQDMDHENMFWYRQDPGLGLRLIYFSYDVKMKEKGDIPEGYSVSREKKERFSLILESASTNQTSMYLCASSPTDILYEQYFGPGTRLTVT.

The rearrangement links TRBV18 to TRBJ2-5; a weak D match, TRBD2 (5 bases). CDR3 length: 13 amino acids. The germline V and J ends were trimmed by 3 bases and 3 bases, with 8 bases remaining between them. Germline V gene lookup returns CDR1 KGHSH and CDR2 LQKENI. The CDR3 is CASSPGLEETQYF. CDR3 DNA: TGTGCCAGCTCACCCGGACTGGAAGAGACCCAGTACTTC.

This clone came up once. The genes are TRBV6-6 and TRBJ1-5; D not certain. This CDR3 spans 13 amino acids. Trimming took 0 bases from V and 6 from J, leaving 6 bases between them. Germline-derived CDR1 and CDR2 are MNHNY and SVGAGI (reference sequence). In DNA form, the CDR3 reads TGTGCCAGCAGTTACTCTTGGGCTCAGCCCCAGCATTTT. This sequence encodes CASSYSWAQPQHF.

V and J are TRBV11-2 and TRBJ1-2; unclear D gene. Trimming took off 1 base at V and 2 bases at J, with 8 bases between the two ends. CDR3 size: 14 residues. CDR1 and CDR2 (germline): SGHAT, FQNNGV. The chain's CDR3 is CASSLVAGNYGYTF. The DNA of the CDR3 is TGTGCCAGCAGCTTAGTGGCCGGGAACTATGGCTACACCTTC.

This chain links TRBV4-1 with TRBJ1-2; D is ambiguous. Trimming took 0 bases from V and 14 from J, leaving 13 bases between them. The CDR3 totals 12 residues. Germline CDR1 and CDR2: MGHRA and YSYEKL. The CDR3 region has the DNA TGCGCCAGCAGCCAAGATCGTGGCTCCCTTACCTTC. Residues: CASSQDRGSLTF.

The CDR3 DNA follows: TGTGCCATCGGTCCAGGGGTTGCTGAAGCTTTCTTT. Translation gives CAIGPGVAEAFF. The chain has TRBV10-3 and TRBJ1-1; maybe TRBD1 (6 bases). Germline V gene lookup returns CDR1 ENHRY and CDR2 SYGVKD. The V end was cut by 8 bases, the J end by 6 bases, with 13 bases between. The CDR3 has 12 residues.

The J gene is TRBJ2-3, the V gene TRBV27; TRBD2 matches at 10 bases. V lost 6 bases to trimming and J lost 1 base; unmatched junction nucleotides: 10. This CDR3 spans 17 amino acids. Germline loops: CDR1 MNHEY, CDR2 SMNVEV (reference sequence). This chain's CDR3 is CASRALAGRGGTDTQYF. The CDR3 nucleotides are TGTGCCAGCAGGGCACTAGCGGGGAGAGGGGGCACAGATACGCAGTATTTT.